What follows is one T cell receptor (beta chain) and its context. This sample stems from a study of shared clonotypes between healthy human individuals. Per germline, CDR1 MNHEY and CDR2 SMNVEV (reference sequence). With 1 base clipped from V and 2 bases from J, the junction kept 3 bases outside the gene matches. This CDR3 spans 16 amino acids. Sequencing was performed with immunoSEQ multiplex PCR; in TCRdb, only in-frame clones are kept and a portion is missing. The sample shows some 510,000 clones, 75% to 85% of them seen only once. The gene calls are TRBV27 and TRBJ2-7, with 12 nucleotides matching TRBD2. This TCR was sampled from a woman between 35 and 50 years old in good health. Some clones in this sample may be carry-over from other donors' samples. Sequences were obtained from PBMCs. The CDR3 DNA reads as TGTGCCAGCAGTTTATACGGACTAGCGGGACCCTACGAGCAGTACTTC. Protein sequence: CASSLYGLAGPYEQYF.